These 27 T cell receptor beta chains were all obtained from the same sample, sequenced in a study of cytomegalovirus exposure and HLA in healthy donors. Primers included in the PCR were 60 Vbeta and 13 Jbeta primers. TCRdb's table, derived via immunoSEQ multiplex PCR, lists solely in-frame clones and lacks some. This sample yields some 110,000 clones, of which around 64% are seen a single time; about 2.2% belongs to the top ten. The sample was PBMCs. The receptors derive from a woman aged 25 to 39 in good health and CMV-seronegative.

The rearrangement uses TRBV7-2 and TRBJ2-5; D possibly corresponds to TRBD2 (5 bases). Germline V gives CDR1 SGHTA, CDR2 FQGNSA. The V and J ends lost 1 base and 6 bases respectively, with 6 bases between them. This CDR3 spans 12 amino acids. The CDR3: CASSLVGKTQYF. Here the CDR3 DNA reads TGTGCCAGCAGCTTAGTCGGGAAGACCCAGTACTTC. Using reference TRBV7-2 and TRBJ2-5 for the parts outside the CDR3, the full variable domain is GAGVSQSPSNKVTEKGKDVELRCDPISGHTALYWYRQSLGQGLEFLIYFQGNSAPDKSGLPSDRFSAERTGGSVSTLTIQRTQQEDSAVYLCASSLVGKTQYFGPGTRLLVL.

The V and J genes are TRBV29-1 and TRBJ1-1, with D possibly TRBD1 on 6 matching bases. Germline CDR1 and CDR2: SQVTM and ANQGSEA. Trimming shortened V by 4 bases and J by 1 base, and 10 bases separated the two germline ends. CDR3 size: 13 residues. In nucleotides, the CDR3 is TGCAGCGTTGTAGGACAGAGGAACACTGAAGCTTTCTTT. This gives the protein CSVVGQRNTEAFF.

This chain joins TRBV7-2 and TRBJ2-2, with 10 positions matching TRBD2. J was trimmed by 6 bases and V by 3 bases; bases with no gene match: 13. There are 18 residues in the CDR3. CDR1 is SGHTA and CDR2 is FQGNSA in the germline V gene. In nucleotides, the CDR3 is TGTGCCAGCAGCTTGTTTTCCTTCGCTAGCGGGAGTGCCGGGGAGCTGTTTTTT. As protein: CASSLFSFASGSAGELFF.

A word on this clone: Other DNA variants within this sample encode the same CDR3. This chain joins TRBV7-3 and TRBJ2-7; no definite D call. Germline assignment: CDR1 SGHTA and CDR2 FQGTGA. V lost 6 bases, J lost 0 bases, and 15 bases lay in between. This CDR3 contains 15 residues. CDR3 coding DNA: TGTGCCAGCAGGTTAGGGCTGGCTTTCTCCTACGAGCAGTACTTC. Its translation is CASRLGLAFSYEQYF.

CDR3 nucleotides: TGTGCCAGCTCAACAAGGGGATCCGCTCGGAACACTGAAGCTTTCTTT. Protein product: CASSTRGSARNTEAFF. The chain combines TRBV18 with TRBJ1-1; perhaps TRBD1 as D (5 bases). CDR1 KGHSH and CDR2 LQKENI come from the germline V gene. CDR3 size: 16 residues. V was trimmed by 5 bases and J by 1 base, leaving 17 bases between them.

The J gene is TRBJ2-7, the V gene TRBV28; 8 bases agree with TRBD1. Germline CDR1 MDHEN, CDR2 SYDVKM. CDR3 length equals 17 residues. V lost 6 bases to trimming and J lost 6 bases; unmatched junction nucleotides: 19. The CDR3 region is CASRRGQGGFKLSEQYF. The CDR3 coding sequence is TGTGCCAGCAGGAGAGGACAGGGCGGTTTCAAATTATCCGAGCAGTACTTC.

The V gene is TRBV7-2, the J gene TRBJ1-4; possible D gene TRBD1, 5 bases. This CDR3 is 13 amino acids long. Germline assignment: CDR1 SGHTA and CDR2 FQGNSA. V dropped 5 bases and J dropped 4 bases, with 8 bases sitting between them. The CDR3 DNA follows: TGTGCCAGCAGCGGGGCAGTTAATGAAAAACTGTTTTTT. It is translated as CASSGAVNEKLFF.

This clone appeared once. The chain recombines TRBV10-2 with TRBJ2-3, with 12 bases matching TRBD2. V lost 6 bases, J lost 2 bases, and 6 bases stayed unmatched. CDR3 size: 16 residues. Germline V gene data show CDR1 as WSHSY and CDR2 as SAAADI. CDR3 region: CASRTSGSIPTDTQYF. As DNA, the CDR3 is TGCGCCAGCAGGACTAGCGGGAGCATACCCACAGATACGCAGTATTTT.

This chain links TRBV5-4 with TRBJ2-1; 11 nucleotides match TRBD2. The CDR3 totals 17 residues. V lost 0 bases and J lost 6; bases outside the gene matches: 8. Per germline, CDR1 SGHNT and CDR2 YYREEE (reference sequence). CDR3 nucleotides: TGTGCCAGCAGCTTGGCTTTGTCGACTAGCGGGATCAATGAGCAGTTCTTC. This translates into CASSLALSTSGINEQFF.

This clone was detected only once. The chain joins TRBV7-2 to TRBJ2-7; 8 nucleotides align to TRBD2. V trimming: 1 base; J trimming: 3 bases; junction bases outside the gene matches: 5. In germline, CDR1 is SGHTA, CDR2 FQGNSA. This CDR3 is built from 15 residues. Here the CDR3 reads CASSLVGSGDYEQYF. The CDR3 bases are TGTGCCAGCAGCTTAGTGGGTAGCGGGGACTACGAGCAGTACTTC. Full variable domain (remainder filled in from reference TRBV7-2 and TRBJ2-7): GAGVSQSPSNKVTEKGKDVELRCDPISGHTALYWYRQSLGQGLEFLIYFQGNSAPDKSGLPSDRFSAERTGGSVSTLTIQRTQQEDSAVYLCASSLVGSGDYEQYFGPGTRLTVT.

The chain uses TRBV28 and TRBJ2-7, with D perhaps matching TRBD1 (5 bases). V was shortened by 3 bases and J by 4 bases, with 19 bases between the two germline ends. CDR3 length: 16 amino acids. The V gene's germline CDR1 is MDHEN and CDR2 SYDVKM. CDR3 region: CASSLSRSRALYEQYF. The CDR3 region has the DNA TGTGCCAGCAGTTTGAGTCGGTCCAGGGCCCTATACGAGCAGTACTTC.

The V gene is TRBV6-5, the J gene TRBJ1-1; 8 bases line up with TRBD1. CDR1 MNHEY and CDR2 SVGAGI come from the germline V gene. V was clipped by 2 bases and J by 4 bases; unmatched bases: 9. This CDR3 comprises 16 residues. The CDR3 loop reads CASSYPGQGRGTEAFF. In DNA, the CDR3 is TGTGCCAGCAGTTACCCTGGACAGGGTAGGGGCACTGAAGCTTTCTTT.

This clone has just a few counts. The J gene is TRBJ1-3, the V gene TRBV6-6; D call uncertain. Per germline, CDR1 MNHNY and CDR2 SVGAGI (reference sequence). The CDR3 is 15 residues long. Trimming cost V 0 bases and J 1 base, with 7 bases left between them. The CDR3 loop is CASSYSTASGNTIYF. In nucleotides, the CDR3 is TGTGCCAGCAGTTACTCGACTGCATCTGGAAACACCATATATTTT.

The chain uses TRBV2 and TRBJ2-3; 8 bases match TRBD2. The V gene end was trimmed by 6 bases and the J gene end by 0 bases; junction bases not matched to a gene: 11. CDR3 size: 17 residues. Germline V lookup: CDR1 SNHLY, CDR2 FYNNEI. This CDR3 is CASRDHPREGSTDTQYF. CDR3 nucleotide sequence: TGTGCCAGCAGGGACCACCCTCGGGAGGGCAGCACAGATACGCAGTATTTT. The complete variable domain, with remaining parts taken from reference TRBV2 and TRBJ2-3, reads EPEVTQTPSHQVTQMGQEVILRCVPISNHLYFYWYRQILGQKVEFLVSFYNNEISEKSEIFDDQFSVERPDGSNFTLKIRSTKLEDSAMYFCASRDHPREGSTDTQYFGPGTRLTVL.

This chain joins TRBV11-1 and TRBJ2-1; D is ambiguous. V gave up 1 base and J gave up 14 bases, with 9 bases separating them. In germline, CDR1 is SGHAT, CDR2 FQDESV (reference sequence). The CDR3 runs to 11 residues. DNA for the CDR3: TGTGCCAGCAGCTTAGGTACAGCTAAGTTCTTC. This codes for CASSLGTAKFF.

The chain has TRBV7-9 and TRBJ2-7; D ambiguous. Germline V lookup: CDR1 SEHNR, CDR2 FQNEAQ (reference sequence). This CDR3 region has 11 residues. V dropped 0 bases and J dropped 8 bases, with 5 bases sitting between them. CDR3 amino acids: CASSLAQKQYF. CDR3 coding DNA: TGTGCCAGCAGCTTAGCGCAGAAGCAGTACTTC.

The chain has TRBV22-1 and TRBJ1-1; the DNA was not compared with TRBD1, the D call given in the table. TRBV22-1 is a recognized pseudogene. The CDR3 is made up of 18 amino acids. DNA for the CDR3: TGTCCTGGGAGCGCAACCAATTTTCTGGGGACAGGGGACACTGAAGCTTTCTTT. As protein: CPGSATNFLGTGDTEAFF.

The genes are TRBV7-2 and TRBJ1-2, with 9 bases identical to TRBD1. The CDR3 contains 15 residues. V was pared by 2 bases and J by 3 bases, with 4 bases of the junction left unmatched. Germline CDR1 is SGHTA and CDR2 is FQGNSA. The CDR3 here is CASSLYRQGDYGYTF. CDR3 nucleotides: TGTGCCAGCAGCTTATATCGACAGGGGGACTATGGCTACACCTTC.

Only a few counts were recorded for this clone. The chain links TRBV13 to TRBJ1-2, with D perhaps TRBD1 (6 bases). This CDR3 has 11 amino acids. Trimming took off 5 bases at V and 8 bases at J, with 9 bases between the two ends. The germline V gene has CDR1 PRHDT and CDR2 FYEKMQ (reference sequence). The CDR3 loop reads CASSAGAGYTF. In DNA, the CDR3 is TGTGCCAGCAGCGCAGGGGCCGGCTACACCTTC. Variable domain in full (rest from reference TRBV13 and TRBJ1-2): AAGVIQSPRHLIKEKRETATLKCYPIPRHDTVYWYQQGPGQDPQFLISFYEKMQSDKGSIPDRFSAQQFSDYHSELNMSSLELGDSALYFCASSAGAGYTFGSGTRLTVV.

This clone was seen a handful of times. The CDR3 sequence is CASSQQKNYGYTF. The CDR3 bases are TGTGCCAGCAGCCAACAGAAGAACTATGGCTACACCTTC. This chain uses TRBV2 with TRBJ1-2; D uncertain. This CDR3 has 13 amino acids. Trimming removed 6 bases at V and 2 bases at J, with 10 bases between. Germline V lookup: CDR1 SNHLY, CDR2 FYNNEI. The entire variable domain, with the rest obtained from reference TRBV2 and TRBJ1-2, is as follows: EPEVTQTPSHQVTQMGQEVILRCVPISNHLYFYWYRQILGQKVEFLVSFYNNEISEKSEIFDDQFSVERPDGSNFTLKIRSTKLEDSAMYFCASSQQKNYGYTFGSGTRLTVV.

The CDR3 region is CASSPPDRGRPDYRKKQFF. The CDR3, as DNA: TGTGCCAGCTCACCACCGGACAGGGGCCGACCGGACTACCGCAAAAAGCAGTTCTTC. The V gene is TRBV18, the J gene TRBJ2-1, with TRBD1 matching 9 bases. With 0 bases clipped from V and 11 bases from J, the junction kept 20 bases outside the gene matches. Germline V gene sequence: CDR1 KGHSH, CDR2 LQKENI. The CDR3 has 19 amino acids.

About this clone itself: One end of the junction is discordant with germline, which a read error may explain. The sample contains more than one DNA sequence encoding this CDR3. The chain is built from TRBV6-1 and TRBJ1-1; 9 nucleotides line up with TRBD1. CDR3 length equals 14 residues. CDR1 is MNHNS and CDR2 is SASEGT in the germline V gene. In nucleotides, the CDR3 is TGTGCCAGCAGCGGACAGGGGATGAACACCGAAGCTTTCTTT. Amino acids: CASSGQGMNTEAFF.

This clone was counted between two and nine times. The J gene is TRBJ2-3, the V gene TRBV15; D is unresolved. Per germline, CDR1 LNHNV and CDR2 YYDKDF (reference sequence). The CDR3 has 14 amino acids. V gave up 1 base and J gave up 2 bases, with 7 bases separating them. The CDR3 protein is CATSRGLSTDTQYF. The CDR3 DNA reads as TGTGCCACCAGCAGAGGACTCTCCACAGATACGCAGTATTTT.

This chain connects TRBV7-9 to TRBJ1-1; the match to TRBD1 covers 7 bases. With 5 bases clipped from V and 1 base from J, the junction kept 4 bases outside the gene matches. This CDR3 is built from 14 residues. In germline, CDR1 is SEHNR, CDR2 FQNEAQ (reference sequence). The CDR3 bases are TGTGCCAGCAGCATCGGGACAGCGAACACTGAAGCTTTCTTT. Translating gives CASSIGTANTEAFF.

CDR3: CASSGRQGANEKLFF. The DNA for the CDR3 is TGCGCCAGCAGTGGCCGACAGGGGGCGAATGAAAAACTGTTTTTT. This sequence joins TRBV10-2 and TRBJ1-4; 10 bases fit TRBD1. The germline gives CDR1 WSHSY, CDR2 SAAADI. V shed 4 bases and J 5 bases; nucleotides not matched to a gene: 4. The CDR3 sequence is 15 residues long.

V usage is TRBV27 and J usage is TRBJ1-1; 9 nucleotides match TRBD1. The V segment lost 3 bases and the J segment 1 base; nucleotides outside the gene matches: 12. The germline CDR1 and CDR2 sequences are MNHEY and SMNVEV (reference sequence). The CDR3 is 18 amino acids. The CDR3 loop is CASSLRGRDRVGNTEAFF. CDR3 sequence (DNA): TGTGCCAGCAGTTTGAGAGGTAGGGACAGGGTTGGGAACACTGAAGCTTTCTTT.

This clone was observed a handful of times. The genes are TRBV6-5 and TRBJ1-2, with D perhaps matching TRBD1 (6 bases). The germline V gene encodes CDR1 MNHEY and CDR2 SVGAGI. CDR3 length: 13 amino acids. The V gene lost 0 bases and the J gene lost 8 bases, with 10 bases spanning the gap. For the CDR3, the DNA is TGTGCCAGCAGTTACTCGAACAGGGAAGGCTACACCTTC. Encoded protein: CASSYSNREGYTF.